One and the same sample provided the 10 T cell receptor beta chains below, sequenced in a study of T cells in Graves' hyperthyroidism and ophthalmopathy (dated by TCRdb to about 2019). The library was built by means of multiplex PCR. The sample was run on an Illumina HiSeq 2000. The TCR beta CDR3 regions were amplified from RNA transcripts. A first-round RT-PCR of the TCR CDR3 used the HTBI primer set with the Qiagen OneStep RT-PCR kit. Through fastp at Q25 and MiXCR, TCRdb rebuilt clones from the public reads, retaining in-frame beta chains. For every CDR3 protein sequence, its rows merge into one entry that carries the most common genes and DNA. The sample includes approximately 430,000 distinct CDR3 sequences, with approximately 14% observed a single time. The leading ten clones occupy roughly an eighth of the sample. The sequencing sample was made of blood. These receptors were obtained from a woman between 18 and 30 years old with Graves' hyperthyroidism.

This clonotype was counted at least ten times. The chain has TRBV5-6 and TRBJ1-2, with 8 nucleotides matching TRBD1. Germline V gene data show CDR1 as SGHDT and CDR2 as YYEEEE. Germline trimming cut 0 bases from V and 7 bases from J; bases unmatched to any gene: 5. This CDR3 region has 14 residues. The CDR3 protein is CASSLADRGAGYTF. CDR3 bases: TGTGCCAGCAGCTTGGCAGACAGGGGAGCTGGCTACACCTTC. The whole variable domain, filled in from reference TRBV5-6 and TRBJ1-2, reads DAGVTQSPTHLIKTRGQQVTLRCSPKSGHDTVSWYQQALGQGPQFIFQYYEEEERQRGNFPDRFSGHQFPNYSSELNVNALLLGDSALYLCASSLADRGAGYTFGSGTRLTVV.

This chain joins TRBV20-1 and TRBJ2-1; 11 positions agree with TRBD1. The V gene's germline CDR1 is DFQATT and CDR2 SNEGSKA (reference sequence). V lost 4 bases and J lost 9; bases outside the gene matches: 5. The CDR3 has 13 amino acids. The DNA for the CDR3 is TGCAGTGCTAAGGGACAGGGGGTAGGTGAGCAGTTCTTC. Translation: CSAKGQGVGEQFF.

This clonotype was picked up many times. CDR3 region: CASTPMNWYPDTQYF. The CDR3 nucleotides read TGTGCCAGCACCCCCATGAACTGGTACCCAGATACGCAGTATTTT. This sequence joins TRBV12-3 or TRBV12-4 and TRBJ2-3, with no clear D. The CDR3 covers 15 residues. Trimming shortened V by 7 bases and J by 4 bases, and 18 bases separated the two germline ends.

The chain is built from TRBV6-1 and TRBJ1-1, with D perhaps matching TRBD1 (6 bases). CDR1 MNHNS and CDR2 SASEGT come from the germline V gene. This CDR3 is built from 13 residues. Trimming stripped 7 bases from V and 7 bases from J, with 16 bases between. The CDR3 here is CASTPTRGGEAFF. The CDR3 DNA follows: TGTGCCAGCACTCCGACCAGGGGCGGTGAAGCTTTCTTT.

The chain is built from TRBV29-1 and TRBJ2-7; 10 nucleotides line up with TRBD1. The germline gives CDR1 SQVTM, CDR2 ANQGSEA. The V gene end was trimmed by 7 bases and the J gene end by 3 bases; junction bases not matched to a gene: 9. The CDR3 runs 14 residues. As DNA, the CDR3 is TGCAGCGCCGGATCGGGACAGGGGTTCTACGAGCAGTACTTC. This sequence encodes CSAGSGQGFYEQYF.

This clonotype was seen at least ten times. The rearrangement joins TRBV12-3 or TRBV12-4 to TRBJ2-1, with 8 bases lining up with TRBD1. The trim removed 6 bases at V and 0 bases at J, leaving 7 bases unmatched. The CDR3 has 16 residues. In DNA form, the CDR3 reads TGTGCCAGCAGCCCGGGACAGGCGAGCTCCTACAATGAGCAGTTCTTC. Translating it yields CASSPGQASSYNEQFF.

A few counts support this clonotype. This chain connects TRBV3-1 to TRBJ2-5; D unresolved. Germline CDR1 LGHDT, CDR2 YNNKEL (reference sequence). Trimming cost V 3 bases and J 6 bases, with 17 bases left between them. The length of the CDR3 is 15 residues. The CDR3 reads CASSHTGWGLQTQYF. CDR3 bases: TGTGCCAGCAGCCACACCGGTTGGGGTTTACAGACCCAGTACTTC.

This clonotype occurred many times. The gene calls are TRBV2 and TRBJ1-2, with 8 bases matching TRBD1. Germline CDR1 is SNHLY and CDR2 is FYNNEI. CDR3 length equals 15 residues. V dropped 2 bases and J dropped 4; count of bases not matched to a gene: 6. The CDR3 loop reads CASSEPRGLIYGYTF. DNA of the CDR3: TGTGCCAGCAGTGAACCCAGGGGGCTGATCTATGGCTACACCTTC. The whole variable domain, filled in from reference TRBV2 and TRBJ1-2, reads EPEVTQTPSHQVTQMGQEVILRCVPISNHLYFYWYRQILGQKVEFLVSFYNNEISEKSEIFDDQFSVERPDGSNFTLKIRSTKLEDSAMYFCASSEPRGLIYGYTFGSGTRLTVV.

There are many counts of this clonotype. The chain joins TRBV6-5 to TRBJ2-7; TRBD1 is a possible D gene (5 bases). The CDR3 covers 11 residues. Per germline, CDR1 MNHEY and CDR2 SVGAGI. V shed 2 bases and J shed 7 bases, with 6 bases lying between them. DNA for the CDR3: TGTGCCAGCAGTTACAAGGGGGAGCAGTACTTC. Encoded protein: CASSYKGEQYF.

This clonotype was observed a handful of times. J is TRBJ2-3 and V is TRBV10-3, with 14 nucleotides matching TRBD2. Trimming removed 5 bases from V and 2 bases from J; junction bases left unmatched: 6. Looked up from germline, CDR1 is ENHRY and CDR2 is SYGVKD. The CDR3 runs 17 residues. CDR3 region: CAISRTSGGSVTDTQYF. In DNA, the CDR3 is TGTGCCATCAGTAGGACTAGCGGGGGGTCCGTCACAGATACGCAGTATTTT.